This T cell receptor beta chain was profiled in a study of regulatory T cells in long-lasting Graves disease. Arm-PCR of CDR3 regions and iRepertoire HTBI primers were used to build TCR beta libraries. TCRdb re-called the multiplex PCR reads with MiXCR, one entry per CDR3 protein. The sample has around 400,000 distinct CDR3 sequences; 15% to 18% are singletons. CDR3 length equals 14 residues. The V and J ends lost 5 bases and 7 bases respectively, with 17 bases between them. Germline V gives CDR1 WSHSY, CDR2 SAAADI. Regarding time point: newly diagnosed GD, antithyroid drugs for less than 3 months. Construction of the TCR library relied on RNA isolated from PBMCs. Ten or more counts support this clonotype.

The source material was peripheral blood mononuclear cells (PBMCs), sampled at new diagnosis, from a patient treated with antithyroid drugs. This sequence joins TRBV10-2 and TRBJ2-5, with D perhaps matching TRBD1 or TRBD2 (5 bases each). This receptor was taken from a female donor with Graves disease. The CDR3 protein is CASSPEGTPRTQYF. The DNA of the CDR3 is TGCGCCAGCAGTCCTGAAGGGACCCCCAGGACCCAGTACTTC.